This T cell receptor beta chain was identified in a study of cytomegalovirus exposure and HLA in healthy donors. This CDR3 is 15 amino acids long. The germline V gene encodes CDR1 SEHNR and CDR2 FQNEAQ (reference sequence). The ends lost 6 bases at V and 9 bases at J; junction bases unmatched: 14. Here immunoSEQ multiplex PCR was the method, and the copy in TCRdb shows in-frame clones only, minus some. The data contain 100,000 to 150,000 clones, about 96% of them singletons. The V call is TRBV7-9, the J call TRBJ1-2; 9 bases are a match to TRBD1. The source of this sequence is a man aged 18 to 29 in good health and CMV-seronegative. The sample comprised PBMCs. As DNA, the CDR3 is TGTGCCAGCAGTTTTCCGGGACAGGGCATATTTAGCTACACCTTC. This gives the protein CASSFPGQGIFSYTF.